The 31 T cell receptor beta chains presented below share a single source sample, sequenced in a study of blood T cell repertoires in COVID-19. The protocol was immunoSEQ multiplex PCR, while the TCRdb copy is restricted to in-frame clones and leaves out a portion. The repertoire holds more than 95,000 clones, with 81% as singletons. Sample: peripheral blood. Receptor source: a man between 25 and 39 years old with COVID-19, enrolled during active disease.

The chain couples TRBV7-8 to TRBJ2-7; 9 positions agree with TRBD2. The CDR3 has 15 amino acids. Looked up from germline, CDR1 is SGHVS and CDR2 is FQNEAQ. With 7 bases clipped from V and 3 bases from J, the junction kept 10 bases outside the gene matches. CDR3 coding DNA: TGTGCCAGCACCTTCCTTAGCGGGAGAGACTACGAGCAGTACTTC. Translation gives CASTFLSGRDYEQYF.

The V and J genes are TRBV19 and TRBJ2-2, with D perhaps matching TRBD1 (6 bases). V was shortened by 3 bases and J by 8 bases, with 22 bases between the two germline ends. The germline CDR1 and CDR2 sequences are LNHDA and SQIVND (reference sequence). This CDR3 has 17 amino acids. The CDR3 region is CASSISGPGGDPGELFF. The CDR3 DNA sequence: TGTGCCAGTAGTATCTCCGGGCCTGGGGGCGACCCGGGGGAGCTGTTTTTT.

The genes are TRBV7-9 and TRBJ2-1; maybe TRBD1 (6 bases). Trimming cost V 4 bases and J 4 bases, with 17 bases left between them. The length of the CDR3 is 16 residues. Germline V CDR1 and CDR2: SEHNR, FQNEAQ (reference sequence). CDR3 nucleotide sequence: TGTGCCAGCAGCTCACAGGGCCCATCAACTTACAATGAGCAGTTCTTC. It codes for CASSSQGPSTYNEQFF.

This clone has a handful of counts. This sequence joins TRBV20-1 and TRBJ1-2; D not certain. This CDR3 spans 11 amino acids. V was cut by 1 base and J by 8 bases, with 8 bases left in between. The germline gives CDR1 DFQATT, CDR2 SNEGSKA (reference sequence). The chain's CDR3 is CSARGTYGYTF. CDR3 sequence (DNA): TGCAGTGCTAGAGGAACATACGGCTACACCTTC.

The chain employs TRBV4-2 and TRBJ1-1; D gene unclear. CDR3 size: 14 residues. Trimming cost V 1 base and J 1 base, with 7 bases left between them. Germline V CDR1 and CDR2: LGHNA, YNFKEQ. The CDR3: CASSQGRRNTEAFF. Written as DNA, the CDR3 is TGTGCCAGCAGCCAAGGGAGAAGGAACACTGAAGCTTTCTTT.

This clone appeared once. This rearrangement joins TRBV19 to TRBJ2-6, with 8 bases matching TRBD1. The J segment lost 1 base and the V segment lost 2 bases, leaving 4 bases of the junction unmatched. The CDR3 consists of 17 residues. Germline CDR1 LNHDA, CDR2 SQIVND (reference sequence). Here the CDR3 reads CASSIMGQVSGANVLTF. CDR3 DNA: TGTGCCAGTAGTATAATGGGACAGGTATCTGGGGCCAACGTCCTGACTTTC.

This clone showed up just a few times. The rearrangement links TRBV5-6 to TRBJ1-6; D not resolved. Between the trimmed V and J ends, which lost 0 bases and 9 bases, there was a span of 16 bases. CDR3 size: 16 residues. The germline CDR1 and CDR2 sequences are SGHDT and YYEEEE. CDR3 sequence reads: CASSLATDPPSSPLHF. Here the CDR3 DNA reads TGTGCCAGCAGCTTGGCCACCGATCCCCCGAGTTCACCCCTCCACTTT.

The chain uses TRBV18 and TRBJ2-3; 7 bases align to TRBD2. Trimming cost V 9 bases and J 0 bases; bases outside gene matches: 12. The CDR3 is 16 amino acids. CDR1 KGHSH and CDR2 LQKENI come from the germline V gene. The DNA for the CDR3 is TGTGCCAGTCGATTGCCGGGGGGAACTAGCACAGATACGCAGTATTTT. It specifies CASRLPGGTSTDTQYF. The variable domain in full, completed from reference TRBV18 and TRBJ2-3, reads NAGVMQNPRHLVRRRGQEARLRCSPMKGHSHVYWYRQLPEEGLKFMVYLQKENIIDESGMPKERFSAEFPKEGPSILRIQQVVRGDSAAYFCASRLPGGTSTDTQYFGPGTRLTVL.

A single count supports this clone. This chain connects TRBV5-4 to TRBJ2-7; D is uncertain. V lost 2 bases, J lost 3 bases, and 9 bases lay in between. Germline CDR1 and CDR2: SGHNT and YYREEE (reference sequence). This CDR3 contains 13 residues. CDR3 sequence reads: CASSLAFDYEQYF. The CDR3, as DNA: TGTGCCAGCAGCTTAGCATTTGACTACGAGCAGTACTTC.

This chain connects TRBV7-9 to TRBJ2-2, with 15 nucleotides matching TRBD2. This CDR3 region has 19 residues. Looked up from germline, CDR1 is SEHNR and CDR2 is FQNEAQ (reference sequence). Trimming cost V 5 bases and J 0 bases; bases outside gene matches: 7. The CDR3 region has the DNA TGTGCCAGCAGCGATCCGGGACTAGCGGGAGGCCCGAACACCGGGGAGCTGTTTTTT. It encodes CASSDPGLAGGPNTGELFF.

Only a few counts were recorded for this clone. The CDR3 is CASSPRLPSYEQYF. The DNA for the CDR3 is TGTGCCAGCAGCCCTCGACTGCCCTCCTACGAGCAGTACTTC. This chain uses TRBV14 with TRBJ2-7; no definite D call. Germline CDR1 and CDR2: SGHDN and FVKESK. Trimming removed 4 bases from V and 0 bases from J, with 10 bases in between. There are 14 residues in the CDR3.

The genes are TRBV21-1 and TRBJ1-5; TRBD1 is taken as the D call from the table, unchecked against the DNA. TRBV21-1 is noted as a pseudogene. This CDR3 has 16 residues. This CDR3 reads CASSPRGQGPNQPQHF. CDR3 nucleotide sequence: TGTGCCAGCAGCCCGAGAGGACAGGGCCCCAATCAGCCCCAGCATTTT.

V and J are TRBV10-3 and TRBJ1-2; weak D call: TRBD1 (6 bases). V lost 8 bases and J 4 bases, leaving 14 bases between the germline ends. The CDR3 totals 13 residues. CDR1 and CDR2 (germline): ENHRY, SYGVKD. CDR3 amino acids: CAIPRGGLYGYTF. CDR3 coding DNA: TGTGCCATCCCGCGGGGGGGGCTCTATGGCTACACCTTC.

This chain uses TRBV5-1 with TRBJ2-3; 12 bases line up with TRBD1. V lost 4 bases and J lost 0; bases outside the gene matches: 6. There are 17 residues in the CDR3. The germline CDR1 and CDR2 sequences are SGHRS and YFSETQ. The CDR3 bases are TGCGCCAGCAGCACCGGGACAGGGGGCCTGAGCACAGATACGCAGTATTTT. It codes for CASSTGTGGLSTDTQYF.

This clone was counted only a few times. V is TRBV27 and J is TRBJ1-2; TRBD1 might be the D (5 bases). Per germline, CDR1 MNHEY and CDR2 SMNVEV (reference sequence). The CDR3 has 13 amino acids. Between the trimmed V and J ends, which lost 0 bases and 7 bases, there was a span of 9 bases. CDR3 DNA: TGTGCCAGCAGTTTATCGATAAGGGGTGGCTACACCTTC. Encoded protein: CASSLSIRGGYTF.

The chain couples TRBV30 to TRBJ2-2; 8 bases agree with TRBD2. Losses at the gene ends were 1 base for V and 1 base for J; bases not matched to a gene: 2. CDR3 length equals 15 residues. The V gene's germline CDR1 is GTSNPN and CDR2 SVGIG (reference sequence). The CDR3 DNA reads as TGTGCCTGGAGTGCAAGCGGGAGGAACACCGGGGAGCTGTTTTTT. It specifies CAWSASGRNTGELFF. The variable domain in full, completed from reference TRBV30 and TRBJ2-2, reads SQTIHQWPATLVQPVGSPLSLECTVEGTSNPNLYWYRQAAGRGLQLLFYSVGIGQISSEVPQNLSASRPQDRQFILSSKKLLLSDSGFYLCAWSASGRNTGELFFGEGSRLTVL.

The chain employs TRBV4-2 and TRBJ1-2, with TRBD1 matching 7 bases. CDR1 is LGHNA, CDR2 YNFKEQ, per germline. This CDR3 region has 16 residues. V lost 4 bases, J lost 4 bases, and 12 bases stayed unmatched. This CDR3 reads CASSPNSGQAFYGYTF. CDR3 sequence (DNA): TGTGCCAGCAGCCCAAATTCCGGACAGGCTTTCTATGGCTACACCTTC.

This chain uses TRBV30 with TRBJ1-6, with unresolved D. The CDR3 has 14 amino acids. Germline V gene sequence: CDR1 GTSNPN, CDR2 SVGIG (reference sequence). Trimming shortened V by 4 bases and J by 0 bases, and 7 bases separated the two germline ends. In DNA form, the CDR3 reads TGTGCCTGGAAGCCGAGCTCCTATAATTCACCCCTCCACTTT. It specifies CAWKPSSYNSPLHF.

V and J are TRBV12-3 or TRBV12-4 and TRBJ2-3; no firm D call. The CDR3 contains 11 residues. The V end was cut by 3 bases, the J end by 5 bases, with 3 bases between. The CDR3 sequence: CASSFRDTQYF. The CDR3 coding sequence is TGTGCCAGCAGTTTCAGAGATACGCAGTATTTT.

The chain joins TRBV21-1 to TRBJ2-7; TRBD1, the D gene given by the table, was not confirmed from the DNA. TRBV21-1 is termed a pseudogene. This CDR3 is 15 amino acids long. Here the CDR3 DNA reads TGTGCCAGCTTGGGACAGCTTATGAGCTCCTACGAGCAGTACTTC. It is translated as CASLGQLMSSYEQYF.

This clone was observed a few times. The CDR3, as DNA: TGTGCCAGCATTCCTGGACAGGGAGGAAAGACCCAGTACTTC. This gives the protein CASIPGQGGKTQYF. V usage is TRBV28 and J usage is TRBJ2-5; 8 bases are a match to TRBD1. V lost 7 bases to trimming and J lost 6 bases; unmatched junction nucleotides: 10. In germline, CDR1 is MDHEN, CDR2 SYDVKM. The CDR3 covers 14 residues.

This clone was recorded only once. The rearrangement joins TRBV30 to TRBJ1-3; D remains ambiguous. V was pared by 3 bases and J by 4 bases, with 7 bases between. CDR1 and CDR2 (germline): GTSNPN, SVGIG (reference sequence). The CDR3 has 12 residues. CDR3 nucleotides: TGTGCCTGGAGCCGCGTGGGAAACACCATATATTTT. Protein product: CAWSRVGNTIYF.

CDR3 sequence (DNA): TGTGCCAGCAGTTTATTCGGCGGGAGGCGGACAGATACGCAGTATTTT. Translation: CASSLFGGRRTDTQYF. This chain connects TRBV28 to TRBJ2-3; 8 bases are a match to TRBD2. Germline V gene lookup returns CDR1 MDHEN and CDR2 SYDVKM. V dropped 1 base and J dropped 3; count of bases not matched to a gene: 6. This CDR3 spans 16 amino acids.

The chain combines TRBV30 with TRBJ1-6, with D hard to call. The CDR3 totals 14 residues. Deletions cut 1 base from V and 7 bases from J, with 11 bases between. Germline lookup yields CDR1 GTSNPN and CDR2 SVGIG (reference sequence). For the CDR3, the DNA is TGTGCCTGGAGTGCTCTAGCGGGGAATTCACCCCTCCACTTT. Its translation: CAWSALAGNSPLHF.

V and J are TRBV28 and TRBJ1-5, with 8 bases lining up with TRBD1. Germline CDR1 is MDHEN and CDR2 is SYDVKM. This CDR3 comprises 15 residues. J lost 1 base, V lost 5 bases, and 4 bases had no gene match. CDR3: CASSTSGGSNQPQHF. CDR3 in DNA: TGTGCCAGCAGTACATCAGGGGGCAGCAATCAGCCCCAGCATTTT. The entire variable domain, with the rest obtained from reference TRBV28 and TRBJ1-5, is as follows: DVKVTQSSRYLVKRTGEKVFLECVQDMDHENMFWYRQDPGLGLRLIYFSYDVKMKEKGDIPEGYSVSREKKERFSLILESASTNQTSMYLCASSTSGGSNQPQHFGDGTRLSIL.

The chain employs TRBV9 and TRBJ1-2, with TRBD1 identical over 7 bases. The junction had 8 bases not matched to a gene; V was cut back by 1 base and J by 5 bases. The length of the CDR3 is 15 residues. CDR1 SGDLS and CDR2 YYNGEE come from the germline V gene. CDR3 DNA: TGTGCCAGCAGCGTAATAGAGGGGGCGGAATATGGCTACACCTTC. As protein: CASSVIEGAEYGYTF.

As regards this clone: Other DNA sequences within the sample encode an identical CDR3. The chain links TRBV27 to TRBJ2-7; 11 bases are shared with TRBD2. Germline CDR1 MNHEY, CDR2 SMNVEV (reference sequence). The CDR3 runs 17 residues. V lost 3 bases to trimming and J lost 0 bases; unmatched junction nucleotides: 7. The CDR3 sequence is CASSFRGTSGSSYEQYF. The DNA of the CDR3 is TGTGCCAGCAGTTTTAGAGGGACTAGCGGCAGCTCCTACGAGCAGTACTTC.

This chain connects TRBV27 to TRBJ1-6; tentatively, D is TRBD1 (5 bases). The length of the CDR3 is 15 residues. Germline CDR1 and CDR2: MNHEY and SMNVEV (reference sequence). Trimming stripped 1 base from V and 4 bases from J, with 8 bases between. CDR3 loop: CASSLWGGYNSPLHF. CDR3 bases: TGTGCCAGCAGTTTATGGGGGGGGTATAATTCACCCCTCCACTTT.

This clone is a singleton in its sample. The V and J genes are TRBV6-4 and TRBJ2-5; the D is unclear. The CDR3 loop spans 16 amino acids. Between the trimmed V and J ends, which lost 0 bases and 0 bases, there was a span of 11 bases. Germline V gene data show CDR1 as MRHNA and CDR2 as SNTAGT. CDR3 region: CASSDSLDSYQETQYF. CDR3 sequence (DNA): TGTGCCAGCAGTGACTCGTTAGATTCGTACCAAGAGACCCAGTACTTC.

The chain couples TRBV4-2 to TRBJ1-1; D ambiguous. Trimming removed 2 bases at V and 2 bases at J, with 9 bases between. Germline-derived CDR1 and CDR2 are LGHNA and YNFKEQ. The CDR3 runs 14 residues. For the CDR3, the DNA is TGTGCCAGCAGCCAACCGGGGATAAACACTGAAGCTTTCTTT. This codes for CASSQPGINTEAFF.

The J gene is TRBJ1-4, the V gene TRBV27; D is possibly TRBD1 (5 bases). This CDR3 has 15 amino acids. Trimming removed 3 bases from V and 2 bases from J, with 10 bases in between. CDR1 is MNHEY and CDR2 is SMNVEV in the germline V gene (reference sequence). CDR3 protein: CASSFSGATNEKLFF. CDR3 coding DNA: TGTGCCAGCAGTTTTAGTGGGGCGACTAATGAAAAACTGTTTTTT.